These T cell receptor beta chains were read from a single sample in a study of T-cell memory formation after mild COVID-19. TCRdb re-analysed the 5' RACE reads in MiXCR, keeping a single row per CDR3 protein. The sample shows 250,000 to 300,000 distinct CDR3 sequences, roughly 8.2% of them seen only once. Sample: PBMCs or a T cell subset sorted from them (not recorded which). These receptors all come from a man between 18 and 29 years old who had mild COVID-19 (a few samples of this study predate the infection). Cell type and time point are not known. The CDR3 runs from the conserved cysteine through the conserved F or W. Each record gives: V gene, D gene, CDR3 length, J gene, clone size, CDR3 DNA, CDR3 protein. D genes are given only for firm matches. The size of a clone is reported for some rows only, either as once, few or many, or as a class for expanded clones.

>TRBV6-5|.|14|TRBJ2-3|many
TGTGCCAGCAGTAAGCCGGGACTTGCAGATACGCAGTATTTT
CASSKPGLADTQYF
>TRBV7-2|TRBD2|13|TRBJ2-7|few
TGTGCCAGCAGCTTCTCGGGGGGCTACGAGCAGTACTTC
CASSFSGGYEQYF
>TRBV7-3|.|14|TRBJ2-1|many
TGTGCCAGCAGCAAAGGGCAGGGTGGGAATGAGCAGTTCTTC
CASSKGQGGNEQFF
>TRBV28|.|14|TRBJ1-1|few
TGTGCCAGCAGTCCCCCTAGTTTAGGTACTGAAGCTTTCTTT
CASSPPSLGTEAFF
>TRBV11-2|TRBD2|15|TRBJ2-3|.
TGTGCCAGCAGCTTGGAGCGGGGGTTCTCAGATACGCAGTATTTT
CASSLERGFSDTQYF
>TRBV27|.|16|TRBJ1-4|few
TGTGCCAGCAGTTTGGTGGGATGGAGGACTAATGAAAAACTGTTTTTT
CASSLVGWRTNEKLFF
>TRBV4-2|TRBD1|16|TRBJ2-7|few
TGTGCCAGCAGCCAGTTACCGGGACAGGGATCCTACGAGCAGTACTTC
CASSQLPGQGSYEQYF
>TRBV4-1|.|19|TRBJ2-2|few
TGCGCCAGCAGCCAAGGAAGGCTTCCCCAGGGGTTTAAGGTCGGGGAGCTGTTTTTT
CASSQGRLPQGFKVGELFF
>TRBV20-1|TRBD1|16|TRBJ1-1|many
TGCAGTGCGAGCGAGGACAGGGGTAGGCGGGACACTGAAGCTTTCTTT
CSASEDRGRRDTEAFF
>TRBV7-9|.|14|TRBJ1-1|.
TGTGCCAGCAGCAGGACAACCATGAACACTGAAGCTTTCTTT
CASSRTTMNTEAFF
>TRBV7-9|.|15|TRBJ2-5|few
TGTGCCAGCAGCTTAGTCGGGAGCCTAGGGGTGGCCCAGTACTTC
CASSLVGSLGVAQYF
>TRBV20-1|.|12|TRBJ2-5|.
TGCAGTGCTAGAAGGGGGGGGGAGACCCAGTACTTC
CSARRGGETQYF
>TRBV6-2/TRBV6-3|TRBD1|16|TRBJ2-6|few
TGTGCCAGCGCCGGGACAGGGGCTTATGGGGCCAACGTCCTGACTTTC
CASAGTGAYGANVLTF
>TRBV7-9|.|11|TRBJ1-4|many
TGTGCCAGCACCCTGGGGGAAAAACTGTTTTTT
CASTLGEKLFF
>TRBV28|.|15|TRBJ1-4|many
TGTGCCAGCAGTTCAAGGGACGCAACTAATGAAAAACTGTTTTTT
CASSSRDATNEKLFF
>TRBV3-1|TRBD1|16|TRBJ1-2|.
TGTGCCAGCAGCCTCTCCGCGACAGGGGACCCCTATGGCTACACCTTC
CASSLSATGDPYGYTF
>TRBV6-1|TRBD1|16|TRBJ2-5|few
TGTGCCAGCAGTCGACTCGGGACAGGAGGGTCAGAGACCCAGTACTTC
CASSRLGTGGSETQYF
>TRBV6-5|.|16|TRBJ1-3|many
TGTGCCAGCAGTGACCCCGGGACACCCTCTGGAAACACCATATATTTT
CASSDPGTPSGNTIYF
>TRBV9|.|14|TRBJ2-3|few
TGTGCCAGCAGCGTAGAAGCCCCCACAGATACGCAGTATTTT
CASSVEAPTDTQYF
>TRBV10-3|.|14|TRBJ1-1|.
TGTGCCATCAGTGACCCTGACAGGAACACTGAAGCTTTCTTT
CAISDPDRNTEAFF
>TRBV10-1|TRBD2|16|TRBJ2-3|.
TGCGCCAGCAGTAGACAACCGGGACTATTGACGGATACGCAGTATTTT
CASSRQPGLLTDTQYF
>TRBV18|.|13|TRBJ2-7|few
TGTGCCAGCTCACCAGGAGAGAACTACGAGCAGTACTTC
CASSPGENYEQYF
>TRBV28|TRBD1|15|TRBJ2-2|.
TGTGCCAGCAGCGCCGGGACAGGGGAGACCGGGGAGCTGTTTTTT
CASSAGTGETGELFF
>TRBV4-3|.|15|TRBJ2-7|.
TGCGCCAGCAGCCAAGCACTCGACAGGACCTACGAGCAGTACTTC
CASSQALDRTYEQYF
>TRBV24-1|.|13|TRBJ1-2|many
TGTGCCACCAGTGATCGGGGAGGGACTGGCTACACCTTC
CATSDRGGTGYTF
>TRBV12-3/TRBV12-4|TRBD1|14|TRBJ2-7|.
TGTGCCAGCAGTTCGGGGACAGGGATCTACGAGCAGTACTTC
CASSSGTGIYEQYF
>TRBV23-1|.|15|TRBJ2-5|.
TGCGCCAGTCGGTTGAGTGCGGGGCCCCAAGAGACCCAGTACTTC
CASRLSAGPQETQYF
>TRBV30|.|15|TRBJ1-5|.
TGTGCCTGGAGTTTGACAACAGGGTCGGGTCAGCCCCAGCATTTT
CAWSLTTGSGQPQHF
>TRBV12-3/TRBV12-4|TRBD2|15|TRBJ2-7|many
TGTGCCAGCAGCCCTAGCGGGGATACCTCCTACGAGCAGTACTTC
CASSPSGDTSYEQYF
>TRBV5-1|.|13|TRBJ2-3|.
TGCGCCAGCAGGCCCGATAGCACAGATACGCAGTATTTT
CASRPDSTDTQYF
>TRBV18|.|12|TRBJ2-5|few
TGTGCCAGCTCACAAGGTCCAGAGACCCAGTACTTC
CASSQGPETQYF
>TRBV5-4|.|12|TRBJ2-1|.
TGTGCCAGCAGCATGACAGTAGGTGGGCAGTTCTTC
CASSMTVGGQFF
>TRBV6-5|TRBD2|16|TRBJ2-5|.
TGTGCCAGCACCAAAGGGACTAGCGGGGAGTTAGAGACCCAGTACTTC
CASTKGTSGELETQYF
>TRBV7-9|TRBD1|14|TRBJ2-7|few
TGTGCCAGCAGCGAACGGGACAGGGTGGAAGAGCAGTACTTC
CASSERDRVEEQYF
>TRBV12-3/TRBV12-4|.|18|TRBJ1-3|.
TGTGCCAGCAGATGGTACCTCCAATCCAGGGAGGCCGCAAACACCATATATTTT
CASRWYLQSREAANTIYF
>TRBV18|.|15|TRBJ2-5|few
TGTGCCAGCTCACCACCTCGCAGACACCAAGAGACCCAGTACTTC
CASSPPRRHQETQYF
>TRBV19|.|15|TRBJ1-1|many
TGTGCCAGTAGTATAGATCGGTTGGGGAACACTGAAGCTTTCTTT
CASSIDRLGNTEAFF
>TRBV12-3/TRBV12-4|.|13|TRBJ2-3|few
TGTGCCAGCAGTCCAAAAACCACAGATACGCAGTATTTT
CASSPKTTDTQYF
>TRBV6-5|TRBD2|19|TRBJ2-2|few
TGTGCCAGCAGTCCCCCGGGGCTAGCGGGGGACGACCCCACCGGGGAGCTGTTTTTT
CASSPPGLAGDDPTGELFF
>TRBV19|.|12|TRBJ1-1|few
TGTGCCAGTACCAAGACAGCCCTTGAAGCTTTCTTT
CASTKTALEAFF
>TRBV7-6|TRBD1|12|TRBJ1-5|.
TGTGCCAGCGGGACAGGGAATCAGCCCCAGCATTTT
CASGTGNQPQHF
>TRBV29-1|.|12|TRBJ1-1|few
TGCAGCGGGCAGGGGATCGGCACTGAAGCTTTCTTT
CSGQGIGTEAFF
>TRBV4-3|.|14|TRBJ2-7|many
TGCGCCAGCAGCCAAGGCCCCCACTCCTACGAGCAGTACTTC
CASSQGPHSYEQYF
>TRBV5-1|TRBD1|14|TRBJ1-6|many
TGCGCCAGCAGCGGGGGACAGGGGAATTCACCCCTCCACTTT
CASSGGQGNSPLHF
>TRBV4-1|.|17|TRBJ2-5|.
TGCGCCAGCAGTTCAAGGATCCGGGGGCTAGGGGGGGAGACCCAGTACTTC
CASSSRIRGLGGETQYF